This passage covers 8 T cell receptor beta chains from one sample sequenced in a study of blood T cells in healthy people across ages (dated by TCRdb to 2014 to 2015). The library was obtained by 5' RACE. Data came from an Illumina HiSeq 2500. A second PCR of about 6 to 12 cycles was run with a J-beta primer mix and a sample-barcoded 5' primer. TCRdb reworked the public reads: Q25 trimming with fastp, MiXCR clone assembly, productive beta chains retained. Under each unique CDR3 protein, matching rows form one entry showing the most common genes and DNA. The sample table records about a million distinct CDR3 sequences; roughly 51% of these occur just once. The biggest ten clones account for about 21% of the sample. The sample was blood. The receptors shown here come from a woman aged 55-70 years in good health.

The sample holds a few counts of this clonotype. The rearrangement links TRBV20-1 to TRBJ2-5; D is uncertain. Trimming stripped 5 bases from V and 5 bases from J, with 9 bases between. This CDR3 region has 11 residues. Germline CDR1 is DFQATT and CDR2 is SNEGSKA (reference sequence). In DNA form, the CDR3 reads TGCAGTGCTGAAAAATCGGAGACCCAGTACTTC. It is translated as CSAEKSETQYF.

The CDR3 is CASSQTPGGSGGEQYF. CDR3 nucleotide sequence: TGCGCCAGCAGCCAAACTCCGGGGGGGAGTGGAGGCGAGCAGTACTTC. The rearrangement joins TRBV5-1 to TRBJ2-7; 8 nucleotides match TRBD2. V dropped 4 bases and J dropped 6; count of bases not matched to a gene: 15. This CDR3 region has 16 residues. The germline V gene has CDR1 SGHRS and CDR2 YFSETQ.

This clonotype appeared a few times. V gene TRBV5-5 combines with J gene TRBJ1-2; 9 nucleotides agree with TRBD1. Germline V gene data show CDR1 as SGHKS and CDR2 as YYEKEE (reference sequence). This CDR3 contains 14 residues. V was pared by 4 bases and J by 8 bases, with 9 bases of the junction left unmatched. This chain's CDR3 is CASSHPGTGKGYTF. The CDR3 bases are TGTGCCAGCAGCCACCCCGGGACAGGGAAAGGCTACACCTTC. The complete variable domain, with remaining parts taken from reference TRBV5-5 and TRBJ1-2, reads DAGVTQSPTHLIKTRGQQVTLRCSPISGHKSVSWYQQVLGQGPQFIFQYYEKEERGRGNFPDRFSARQFPNYSSELNVNALLLGDSALYLCASSHPGTGKGYTFGSGTRLTVV.

Worth noting for this clonotype: One end of the junction varies from germline; a read error may be responsible. The rearrangement joins TRBV4-1 to TRBJ2-3; D gene uncertain. The CDR3 totals 16 residues. Germline CDR1 and CDR2: MGHRA and YSYEKL. The CDR3 DNA follows: TGCGCCAGCAGCCAAGGACTTCCTTTAGGCACAAATACGCAGTATTTT. Translating gives CASSQGLPLGTNTQYF.

The chain couples TRBV12-3 or TRBV12-4 to TRBJ2-7; D assignment may be TRBD1 or TRBD2 (5 bases each). V gave up 5 bases and J gave up 11 bases, with 13 bases separating them. The CDR3 sequence is 11 residues long. For the CDR3, the DNA is TGTGCCAGCAGTATCGGGGCGGCCAAGTACTTC. It encodes CASSIGAAKYF.

The chain employs TRBV5-1 and TRBJ2-1; 8 nucleotides align to TRBD2. Germline-derived CDR1 and CDR2 are SGHRS and YFSETQ. The CDR3 runs 14 residues. Germline trimming cut 5 bases from V and 8 bases from J; bases unmatched to any gene: 9. In DNA form, the CDR3 reads TGCGCCAGCAGGAGGGAAAGCGGGAGCTATGAGCAGTTCTTC. Its translation is CASRRESGSYEQFF.

The sample holds one count of this clonotype. This chain uses TRBV6-6 with TRBJ1-1; D is undetermined. Trimming took off 7 bases at V and 3 bases at J, with 15 bases between the two ends. The V gene's germline CDR1 is MNHNY and CDR2 SVGAGI (reference sequence). CDR3 length: 14 amino acids. CDR3 residues: CASTPGRADTEAFF. Here the CDR3 DNA reads TGTGCCAGCACCCCGGGAAGGGCGGACACTGAAGCTTTCTTT.

This clonotype was counted only a few times. The rearrangement joins TRBV7-2 to TRBJ2-6; no firm D call. The CDR3 spans 17 residues. The germline CDR1 and CDR2 sequences are SGHTA and FQGNSA. The germline V and J ends were trimmed by 5 bases and 4 bases, with 18 bases remaining between them. The CDR3 loop is CASSTPTGPGGANVLTF. The DNA for the CDR3 is TGTGCCAGCAGCACACCTACCGGCCCGGGCGGGGCCAACGTCCTGACTTTC.